This T cell receptor beta chain was recorded in a study of T cell responses to AZD1222 COVID-19 vaccine. This clone appeared once. Its antigen is unidentified. The table came from immunoSEQ multiplex PCR; TCRdb's copy has only in-frame clones and leaves some out. This table holds around 84,000 clones, approximately 90% found once. V dropped 5 bases and J dropped 6 bases, with 20 bases sitting between them. The germline CDR1 and CDR2 sequences are SEHNR and FQNEAQ (reference sequence). This CDR3 comprises 17 residues. Notes on the study in general: Repertoire samples came only from after the peak T cell response.

The sample consisted of peripheral blood, taken on day 0 of AZD1222 vaccination. The clonotype was recovered from an adult in good health. The gene calls are TRBV7-9 and TRBJ1-6; the D is unclear. The CDR3 DNA follows: TGTGCCAGCAGCCATAACAAATGGTGGACTTCTAATTCACCCCTCCACTTT. Its translation: CASSHNKWWTSNSPLHF.